The TCR beta chain described here comes from a study of somatic mutations in cytotoxic T cells in rheumatoid arthritis. On the study more broadly: Flow sorting at nearly 100% purity was applied to some V beta antibody-stained T-cell populations, which included V beta1+ cells sequenced for TCRB. Study observations and caveats: The largest CD8+ clone made up over 20% of CD8+ cells in about an eighth of the roughly 65 patients.

On this clone itself: Antigen unknown.

Germline CDR1 is SGHVS and CDR2 is FNYEAQ. Losses at the gene ends were 2 bases for V and 1 base for J; bases not matched to a gene: 3. The CDR3 spans 16 residues. TCRdb's table, derived via immunoSEQ multiplex PCR, lists solely in-frame clones and lacks some. The table records roughly 3,900 clones, roughly 92% of them present only once. The sequence was collected from a woman aged 60-70 years with rheumatoid arthritis. The gene calls are TRBV7-6 and TRBJ2-2, with TRBD2 identical over 8 bases. Sequencing was carried out using CD8+ T cells sorted from blood. CDR3 in amino acids: CASSLYTSGNTGELFF. For the CDR3, the DNA is TGTGCCAGCAGCTTATATACTAGCGGGAACACCGGGGAGCTGTTTTTT.